Listed below are T cell receptor beta chains from one sample, sequenced in a study of radiation and T cells in renal cell carcinoma. TCRdb keeps only in-frame clones here, not all; method: immunoSEQ multiplex PCR. This table has approximately 79,000 clones, 82% appearing once. This sample comprised blood, obtained from a patient whose treatment included radiotherapy and nephrectomy. These receptors were obtained from a man aged 55 to 70 with renal cell carcinoma. The CDR3 runs from the conserved cysteine through the conserved F or W.

v_gene: TRBV27
j_gene: TRBJ2-2
CDR3aa: CASSSGLTTGELFF

v_gene: TRBV5-4
j_gene: TRBJ2-5
CDR3aa: CASSLQGVETQYF

v_gene: TRBV7-9
j_gene: TRBJ2-7
CDR3aa: CASSLGGAARDYEQYF

v_gene: TRBV18
j_gene: TRBJ2-7
CDR3aa: CASSPQRGHDSYEQYF

v_gene: TRBV19
j_gene: TRBJ1-1
CDR3aa: CASSIYKDVNTEAFF

v_gene: TRBV4-2
j_gene: TRBJ2-3
CDR3aa: CASSQEGRAGVDTQYF

v_gene: TRBV5-5
j_gene: TRBJ1-1
CDR3aa: CASSFALNTEAFF

v_gene: TRBV30
j_gene: TRBJ2-1
CDR3aa: CAWSVGAGVENEQFF

v_gene: TRBV6-5
j_gene: TRBJ2-7
CDR3aa: CASSRSQGAGEQYF

v_gene: TRBV14
j_gene: TRBJ2-5
CDR3aa: CASSPLRGETQYF

v_gene: TRBV5-1
j_gene: TRBJ1-4
CDR3aa: CASSPGSTNEKLFF

v_gene: TRBV4-1
j_gene: TRBJ1-2
CDR3aa: CASSQDPDLYGYTF

v_gene: TRBV9
j_gene: TRBJ2-5
CDR3aa: CASSPAVSGFLQETQYF

v_gene: TRBV9
j_gene: TRBJ2-3
CDR3aa: CASSVTSVTDTQYF

v_gene: TRBV9
j_gene: TRBJ1-1
CDR3aa: CASSVVGVNTEAFF

v_gene: TRBV5-1
j_gene: TRBJ2-6
CDR3aa: CASASRQGEGIVSGANVLTF

v_gene: TRBV14
j_gene: TRBJ1-1
CDR3aa: CASSQDVNTEAFF

v_gene: TRBV28
j_gene: TRBJ2-7
CDR3aa: CASITSGGRYEQYF

v_gene: TRBV29-1
j_gene: TRBJ2-1
CDR3aa: CSVGQSLGAAGEQFF

v_gene: TRBV19
j_gene: TRBJ1-5
CDR3aa: CASSPRQGLNQPQHF

v_gene: TRBV18
j_gene: TRBJ2-3
CDR3aa: CASSQQTSGTGIDTQYF

v_gene: TRBV5-1
j_gene: TRBJ1-2
CDR3aa: CASKPGTNYGYTF